At least ten counts were recorded for the clone carrying this T cell receptor beta chain. Its target is not known. This record comes from a study of CD8 T cells in ankylosing spondylitis. TCRdb processed the 5' RACE reads anew with MiXCR; each CDR3 protein has one entry. The sample carries about 300,000 distinct CDR3 sequences, less than 25% recorded once. Notes on the study in general: Reactive arthritis synovial fluid and blood previously showed some of these motif variants.

The sequenced sample consisted of blood, either unsorted or a sorted T cell fraction (not recorded which). This TCR was recovered from a female donor with ankylosing spondylitis or in good health (not recorded which).

The DNA for the CDR3 is TGCAGCGTTGAACTTCAGCGGGAGGGTGAGCAGTTCTTC. Translated: CSVELQREGEQFF. This chain joins TRBV29-1 and TRBJ2-1, with 10 nucleotides matching TRBD2. CDR1 SQVTM and CDR2 ANQGSEA come from the germline V gene. The CDR3 length is 13 residues. Unmatched junction bases numbered 4, after V lost 2 bases and J lost 9 bases.